This TCR beta chain stems from a study of cytomegalovirus exposure and HLA in healthy donors. Vbeta (60) and Jbeta (13) primers were used in the PCR. Sequencing was performed with immunoSEQ multiplex PCR; in TCRdb, only in-frame clones are kept and a portion is missing. Of under 200,000 clones in the sample, roughly 75% were seen once. The V segment lost 4 bases and the J segment 2 bases; nucleotides outside the gene matches: 3. The germline V gene encodes CDR1 SGHTA and CDR2 FQGTGA. This CDR3 region has 14 residues. The sequenced sample was PBMCs. The chain links TRBV7-3 to TRBJ2-3, with 7 positions matching TRBD1. This clonotype was obtained from a male donor in good health and CMV-seronegative. The CDR3 nucleotides read TGTGCCAGCAGCTCGACAGGGAACACAGATACGCAGTATTTT. Amino acids: CASSSTGNTDTQYF.